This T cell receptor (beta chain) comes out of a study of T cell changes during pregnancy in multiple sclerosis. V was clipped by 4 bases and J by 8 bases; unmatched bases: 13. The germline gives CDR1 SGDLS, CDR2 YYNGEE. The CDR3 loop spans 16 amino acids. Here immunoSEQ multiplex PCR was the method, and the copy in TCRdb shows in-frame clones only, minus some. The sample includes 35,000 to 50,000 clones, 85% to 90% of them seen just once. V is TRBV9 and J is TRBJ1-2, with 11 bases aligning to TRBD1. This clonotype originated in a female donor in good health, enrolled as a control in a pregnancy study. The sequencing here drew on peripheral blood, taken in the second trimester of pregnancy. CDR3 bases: TGTGCCAGCAGCCCACAACCGGGACAGGGGGGGTCCGGCTACACCTTC. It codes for CASSPQPGQGGSGYTF.